Listed here is a single T cell receptor (beta chain). This clonotype was seen at least ten times. Its antigen is still unknown. Nothing much larger sits one base from this clone, and base qualities are not available. The CDR3 covers 14 residues, taking in both the cysteine and the phenylalanine. Only CDR3 DNA remains: 42 bases, in frame from the first base. The germline V gene encodes CDR1 ENHRY and CDR2 SYGVKD. V is pared back by 6 bases and J by 0 bases, with 10 bases lying between the germline termini. A patient counted as having stable Graves' hyperthyroidism if no progression to ophthalmopathy occurred over 18 months of follow-up. Hyperthyroidism patients were aged 18 to 65 years and newly diagnosed, with disease duration of less than 2 months. The study excluded patients with uncontrolled infections, other autoimmune diseases, pregnancy or lactation. Diagnoses were established on the basis of clinical symptoms, serum thyroxine and TRAb, thyroid ultrasound, and orbital computed tomography. PBMCs were isolated from 7.5 to 10 ml of fresh peripheral blood by Ficoll-Paque density gradient centrifugation. Total RNA was extracted using Trizol reagent, and RNA quality was assessed on an Agilent 2100 Bioanalyzer.

These data are taken from a study of T cells in Graves' hyperthyroidism and ophthalmopathy (dated 2019 in TCRdb). As for the study more broadly: Peripheral blood samples were taken at the time of initial diagnosis, prior to any treatment. The roughly 91 discovery patients were randomly split 7:3 into training and test sets. In six Graves' hyperthyroidism patients, the study also compared T-cell repertoires from thyroid tissue with T-cell repertoires from blood. Prospective prediction of ophthalmopathy was tested in an independent validation cohort of 18 to 20 hyperthyroidism patients and 17 patients who later progressed to ophthalmopathy. After blood sampling, hyperthyroidism patients were treated with methimazole at a starting dose of 30 mg daily, and ophthalmopathy patients were treated with high-dose intravenous methylprednisolone. To identify TCR V-J signatures that set the groups apart, the researchers used a discovery cohort of 100 patients, made up of some 41 with Graves' ophthalmopathy and 57 with stable Graves' hyperthyroidism. According to the paper, TCR Vbeta CDR3 sequencing was carried out on 135 peripheral blood samples, which came from under 50 ophthalmopathy, 70 to 80 hyperthyroidism and 17 progressor patients.

The TCR beta CDR3 regions were amplified from the RNA transcripts. The TCR CDR3 was subjected to a first round of RT-PCR using the HTBI primer set and the Qiagen OneStep RT-PCR kit. Libraries were constructed in a second round of multiplex PCR, after which size selection and purification were performed. The libraries were sequenced on an Illumina HiSeq2000 using paired-end 100 bp reads. The authors' analysis ran thus. SOAPnuke was used to process the raw data, with reads discarded if the reads contained adapters or uncalled bases, had a mean Phred below 15, or lacked an exact constant-primer or identifier match. COPE v1.2.5 was used to merge high-quality paired reads, and clonotypes were defined as unique nucleotide sequences. MiTCR v1.1 was used to align the clonotypes against IMGT TRBV, TRBD and TRBJ reference segments. Only V-J combinations with frequency above 0.0001, covering about 99% of repertoires, were analysed. A TCS score was defined as the ratio of F50 (clonal expansion) to E x V (chaos), with BLOSUM62-based TCRdist applied between CDR3 peptides within each V-J. Welch's t-statistics and random forest reduced around 550 V-J features to 10 to 15, which were used in a naive Bayes classifier (R e1071). The public reads were reanalyzed by TCRdb: fastp trimming at Q25, MiXCR alignment, in-frame beta chains only. Identical CDR3 proteins give one entry, which carries the most common genes and DNA. TCRdb, not the authors, supplied the V and J calls. The sample table contains roughly 330,000 distinct CDR3 sequences; only one count was recorded for 16% of them. The biggest ten clones account for around 35% of the sample.

The study at large found these results: Blood samples also contained most of the expanded thyroid clonotypes (frequency above 0.001), which suggests that blood repertoires may reflect thyroid immune responses. No statistical method was used to set the sample size in advance, and investigators knew the group allocation. Ophthalmopathy was separated from stable hyperthyroidism by a 13 V-J signature model, with over 85% sensitivity and about 81% specificity obtained in cross-validation and 80%/75% obtained in testing. In validation, the model predicted progression to ophthalmopathy a median of around 6.5 months before onset, with roughly 70% sensitivity and more than 72% specificity.

What was sequenced was blood. This receptor was taken from a man aged 30-40 years with Graves' hyperthyroidism. The rearranged chain carries TRBV10-3 and TRBJ2-3, with the D gene uncertain. The CDR3 region reads CAIRETQSTDTQYF. The DNA sequence follows: TGTGCCATCAGGGAGACACAAAGCACAGATACGCAGTATTTT.